These T cell receptor beta chains were read from a single sample in a study of identical twins. Each CDR3 protein gets one entry after TCRdb re-called the 5' RACE reads with MiXCR. The sample carries hundreds of thousands of distinct CDR3 sequences, around 5.7% recorded once. Sequencing was performed on naive T cells sorted from blood. These receptors all come from a man between 18 and 29 years old in good health. Both conserved end residues are part of each CDR3. Each record gives: D gene, V gene, clone size, CDR3 length, J gene, CDR3 DNA, CDR3 protein. The D gene is left open where the match is weak. Clone size appears in some rows only: once, few, many, or a class for an expanded clone.

D: NA; V: TRBV29-1; size: few; length: 12; J: TRBJ2-7; DNA: TGCAGCGGTGGGCACCGCTCCTACGAGCAGTACTTC; CDR3: CSGGHRSYEQYF
D: NA; V: TRBV9; size: few; length: 14; J: TRBJ1-1; DNA: TGTGCCAGCAGCGTAGCGAGAGGGGACACTGAAGCTTTCTTT; CDR3: CASSVARGDTEAFF
D: NA; V: TRBV7-6; size: few; length: 16; J: TRBJ2-6; DNA: TGTGCCAGCAGCTCTCCCGGGAGAACTGGGGCCAACGTCCTGACTTTC; CDR3: CASSSPGRTGANVLTF
D: NA; V: TRBV20-1; size: many; length: 14; J: TRBJ1-2; DNA: TGCAGTGCTGGGAACCCCGGGGGGAACTATGGCTACACCTTC; CDR3: CSAGNPGGNYGYTF
D: NA; V: TRBV2; size: few; length: 14; J: TRBJ1-5; DNA: TGTGCCAGCAGTGAAGTTCGCAGAAATCAGCCCCAGCATTTT; CDR3: CASSEVRRNQPQHF
D: NA; V: TRBV4-3; size: many; length: 12; J: TRBJ2-1; DNA: TGCGCCAGCAGCCTGAACAGGGCTGAGCAGTTCTTC; CDR3: CASSLNRAEQFF
D: TRBD1; V: TRBV27; size: few; length: 15; J: TRBJ1-1; DNA: TGTGCCAGCCAAGAGGGACAGGGTACGAACACTGAAGCTTTCTTT; CDR3: CASQEGQGTNTEAFF
D: TRBD1; V: TRBV2; size: few; length: 16; J: TRBJ2-7; DNA: TGTGCCAGCAGTGAATACCTGAGACAGGGGTACCACGAGCAGTACTTC; CDR3: CASSEYLRQGYHEQYF
D: TRBD1; V: TRBV6-2/TRBV6-3; size: many; length: 15; J: TRBJ1-2; DNA: TGTGCCAGCAGCCCTGGGACAGGGAACAACTATGGCTACACCTTC; CDR3: CASSPGTGNNYGYTF
D: NA; V: TRBV24-1; size: many; length: 13; J: TRBJ2-1; DNA: TGTGCCACCAGGGAGTGGGGAGGCCATGAGCAGTTCTTC; CDR3: CATREWGGHEQFF
D: TRBD2; V: TRBV24-1; size: many; length: 13; J: TRBJ2-3; DNA: TGTGCCACCAGTGATTGGGGGGGAGATACGCAGTATTTT; CDR3: CATSDWGGDTQYF
D: TRBD1; V: TRBV29-1; size: many; length: 12; J: TRBJ2-5; DNA: TGCAGCGCCGGACAGGGCTTGGAGACCCAGTACTTC; CDR3: CSAGQGLETQYF
D: TRBD2; V: TRBV11-2; size: few; length: 15; J: TRBJ2-5; DNA: TGTGCCAGCAGCTTAATATGGGGTAGCGGGGAGACCCAGTACTTC; CDR3: CASSLIWGSGETQYF
D: NA; V: TRBV3-1; size: NA; length: 13; J: TRBJ2-5; DNA: TGTGCCAGCAGCCAGGCGCCTTCTGAGACCCAGTACTTC; CDR3: CASSQAPSETQYF
D: TRBD1; V: TRBV5-1; size: few; length: 17; J: TRBJ2-7; DNA: TGCGCCAGCAGGGGACAGGGGGTATCCAGGAGCTCCTACGAGCAGTACTTC; CDR3: CASRGQGVSRSSYEQYF
D: NA; V: TRBV29-1; size: NA; length: 14; J: TRBJ2-1; DNA: TGCAGCGTGGTAGGACTCTACGGGGACAATGAGCAGTTCTTC; CDR3: CSVVGLYGDNEQFF
D: NA; V: TRBV14; size: NA; length: 12; J: TRBJ2-1; DNA: TGTGCCAGCAGCCATTCTGGTCGTGAACAGTTCTTC; CDR3: CASSHSGREQFF
D: TRBD2; V: TRBV29-1; size: many; length: 14; J: TRBJ2-7; DNA: TGCAGCGTTGCTGGGGGGGATTTTACCTACGAGCAGTACTTC; CDR3: CSVAGGDFTYEQYF
D: NA; V: TRBV7-9; size: few; length: 13; J: TRBJ2-2; DNA: TGTGCCAGCAGCCGGGAGCTCTGGGGGGAGCTGTTTTTT; CDR3: CASSRELWGELFF
D: TRBD1; V: TRBV25-1; size: NA; length: 15; J: TRBJ1-2; DNA: TGTGCCAGCAGTGCCCGACAGGGGGCGAGCTATGGCTACACCTTC; CDR3: CASSARQGASYGYTF
D: TRBD2; V: TRBV20-1; size: many; length: 15; J: TRBJ2-3; DNA: TGCAGTGCTCCTGACCGGGGACTAGCGCCCGAAGAGCTACATTTT; CDR3: CSAPDRGLAPEELHF
D: TRBD1; V: TRBV6-1; size: few; length: 16; J: TRBJ2-2; DNA: TGTGCCAGCAGCCATGGACAGGGGGCTCACACCGGGGAGCTGTTTTTT; CDR3: CASSHGQGAHTGELFF
D: NA; V: TRBV7-9; size: many; length: 16; J: TRBJ2-3; DNA: TGTGCCAGCAGCTTAGACGCAGGAACTAGCACAGATACGCAGTATTTT; CDR3: CASSLDAGTSTDTQYF
D: TRBD2; V: TRBV20-1; size: many; length: 15; J: TRBJ2-7; DNA: TGCAGTGCTGAGGTACTAGCGGGAGAAAAATACGAGCAGTACTTC; CDR3: CSAEVLAGEKYEQYF
D: NA; V: TRBV11-1; size: few; length: 19; J: TRBJ2-7; DNA: TGTGCCAGCAGCTTAGGCTCGCCCAGAGACCCGAAAATAACCTACGAGCAGTACTTC; CDR3: CASSLGSPRDPKITYEQYF
D: NA; V: TRBV25-1; size: many; length: 14; J: TRBJ1-5; DNA: TGTGCCAGCAGTGAATATTTGGTAAATCAGCCCCAGCATTTT; CDR3: CASSEYLVNQPQHF
D: NA; V: TRBV29-1; size: many; length: 14; J: TRBJ2-4; DNA: TGCAGCGTTGACCAGACTCTGGCCAAAAACATTCAGTACTTC; CDR3: CSVDQTLAKNIQYF
D: NA; V: TRBV3-1; size: NA; length: 15; J: TRBJ2-1; DNA: TGTGCCAGCAGCCAAACGGGGACGAAATACAATGAGCAGTTCTTC; CDR3: CASSQTGTKYNEQFF
D: NA; V: TRBV6-5; size: many; length: 13; J: TRBJ1-1; DNA: TGTGCCAGCAGTTATTCACAAGACACTGAAGCTTTCTTT; CDR3: CASSYSQDTEAFF
D: NA; V: TRBV14; size: NA; length: 12; J: TRBJ2-4; DNA: TGTGCCAGCAGCCTAGAGTTAAACATTCAGTACTTC; CDR3: CASSLELNIQYF
D: TRBD2; V: TRBV6-2/TRBV6-3; size: few; length: 15; J: TRBJ2-1; DNA: TGTGCCAGCAGTTCCACCGGACTAGCGGAGGCGGAGCAGTTCTTC; CDR3: CASSSTGLAEAEQFF
D: TRBD1; V: TRBV20-1; size: many; length: 14; J: TRBJ2-5; DNA: TGCAGTGCTAGCTCCCACAGGGGAGCAGAGACCCAGTACTTC; CDR3: CSASSHRGAETQYF
D: NA; V: TRBV4-1; size: many; length: 17; J: TRBJ2-3; DNA: TGCGCCAGCAGCCAAGATCAGGCTAGCTCGGAGGAAGATACGCAGTATTTT; CDR3: CASSQDQASSEEDTQYF
D: TRBD2; V: TRBV12-3/TRBV12-4; size: many; length: 14; J: TRBJ2-1; DNA: TGTGCCAGCAGTTCCGGACTAGCGGGAGTTGAGCAGTTCTTC; CDR3: CASSSGLAGVEQFF
D: NA; V: TRBV7-9; size: few; length: 15; J: TRBJ2-7; DNA: TGTGCCAGCAGCCCTTGGGGGACACACTCCTACGAGCAGTACTTC; CDR3: CASSPWGTHSYEQYF
D: NA; V: TRBV6-6; size: many; length: 13; J: TRBJ2-1; DNA: TGTGCCAGCAGTTACGGGTTAGCTAATGAGCAGTTCTTC; CDR3: CASSYGLANEQFF
D: NA; V: TRBV20-1; size: NA; length: 13; J: TRBJ2-1; DNA: TGCAGTACGACGGGAAGCTCCTACAATGAGCAGTTCTTC; CDR3: CSTTGSSYNEQFF
D: NA; V: TRBV12-3/TRBV12-4; size: many; length: 14; J: TRBJ1-1; DNA: TGTGCCAGCAGTTTCCAGGGTAGGAGCACTGAAGCTTTCTTT; CDR3: CASSFQGRSTEAFF
D: NA; V: TRBV7-9; size: NA; length: 15; J: TRBJ1-4; DNA: TGTGCCAGCAGCTTAACTAGCACAACTAATGAAAAACTGTTTTTT; CDR3: CASSLTSTTNEKLFF
D: TRBD2; V: TRBV29-1; size: NA; length: 14; J: TRBJ2-5; DNA: TGCAGCGTTGCCGAAGGACTAGCCTATGAGACCCAGTACTTC; CDR3: CSVAEGLAYETQYF
D: NA; V: TRBV7-2; size: many; length: 12; J: TRBJ2-7; DNA: TGTGCCAGCAGCGAATCCCGGTACGAGCAGTACTTC; CDR3: CASSESRYEQYF
D: NA; V: TRBV7-9; size: few; length: 14; J: TRBJ2-7; DNA: TGTGCCAGCAGCCGCGGGACTCTGCTGGGCGAGCAGTACTTC; CDR3: CASSRGTLLGEQYF
D: NA; V: TRBV27; size: many; length: 15; J: TRBJ1-6; DNA: TGTGCCAGCAGTTTTGACGGTCGAGATAATTCACCCCTCCACTTT; CDR3: CASSFDGRDNSPLHF
D: NA; V: TRBV27; size: NA; length: 16; J: TRBJ2-4; DNA: TGTGCCAGCAGTTTAGGGGTTGGGCCTCAGGTGGACATTCAGTACTTC; CDR3: CASSLGVGPQVDIQYF
D: NA; V: TRBV7-3; size: NA; length: 14; J: TRBJ2-1; DNA: TGTGCCAGCAGCTTAAATGCCGGGCTGACCGAGCAGTTCTTC; CDR3: CASSLNAGLTEQFF